Each of the 13 T cell receptor beta chains below was sequenced from the same sample in a study of glioma-infiltrating T cells. Using RNA template, CDR3s of TCR alpha and beta were amplified with iRepertoire arm-PCR. TCRdb re-derived calls from the multiplex PCR reads in MiXCR, one entry per CDR3 protein. Found here are approximately 17,000 distinct CDR3 sequences, roughly 64% of them singletons; the top ten hold roughly 45%. The sequenced sample consisted of glioma tissue, nonneoplastic brain tissue, or PBMCs (not recorded which). The receptor source for this set is a human donor with low-grade glioma or glioblastoma, undergoing nonglioma brain surgery, or in good health (not recorded which).

The rearrangement links TRBV29-1 to TRBJ2-7; TRBD1 matches 8 bases. V dropped 4 bases and J dropped 0; count of bases not matched to a gene: 2. The germline gives CDR1 SQVTM, CDR2 ANQGSEA. The CDR3 length is 13 residues. CDR3 in amino acids: CSVGQGSSYEQYF. DNA of the CDR3: TGCAGCGTTGGACAGGGGAGCTCCTACGAGCAGTACTTC.

This clonotype is labeled medium-sized (0.01 to 0.1%). The gene calls are TRBV4-2 and TRBJ1-2; perhaps TRBD1 as D (6 bases). From germline, CDR1 is LGHNA and CDR2 YNFKEQ. Trimming took 1 base from V and 4 from J, leaving 16 bases between them. This CDR3 is 16 amino acids long. The CDR3 here is CASSQVSSGTSYGYTF. In DNA, the CDR3 is TGTGCCAGCAGCCAAGTCAGCTCCGGGACATCCTATGGCTACACCTTC.

This clonotype showed up just a few times. The J gene is TRBJ2-5, the V gene TRBV6-2 or TRBV6-3; possible D gene TRBD2, 6 bases. From germline, CDR1 is MNHEY and CDR2 SVGEGT. The CDR3 covers 14 residues. V dropped 2 bases and J dropped 5 bases, with 12 bases sitting between them. CDR3 nucleotides: TGTGCCAGCAGTTACGGGGGGACTGTGGAGACCCAGTACTTC. Translation: CASSYGGTVETQYF.

Comment on this clonotype: The germline gene is not matched at one end of the junction; a read error may be the cause. V gene TRBV6-2 or TRBV6-3 combines with J gene TRBJ2-7, with TRBD2 matching 12 bases. The germline V gene encodes CDR1 MNHEY and CDR2 SVGEGT. The CDR3 is 16 residues long. CDR3 in DNA: TGTGCCAGCAGTTACTCTGGGACTAGCGGGTACTACGAGCAGTGCTTC. Translation gives CASSYSGTSGYYEQCF.

By proportion, this clonotype is medium-sized (0.01 to 0.1%). V and J are TRBV4-3 and TRBJ2-7; D may be TRBD1 or TRBD2 (5 bases each). This CDR3 has 14 amino acids. Trimming cost V 1 base and J 5 bases, with 12 bases left between them. CDR1 is LGHNA and CDR2 is YSLEER in the germline V gene. The chain's CDR3 is CASSQGVGTDEQYF. The CDR3 DNA sequence: TGCGCCAGCAGCCAAGGGGTGGGGACCGACGAGCAGTACTTC.

V gene TRBV6-6 combines with J gene TRBJ2-7; possible D gene TRBD1, 6 bases. The V end was cut by 7 bases, the J end by 3 bases, with 7 bases between. The CDR3 totals 11 residues. Germline V gene data show CDR1 as MNHNY and CDR2 as SVGAGI (reference sequence). The CDR3 sequence is CASTRGYEQYF. The CDR3 DNA reads TGTGCCAGCACCAGGGGCTACGAGCAGTACTTC.

In this sample, this clonotype turned up many times. The genes are TRBV14 and TRBJ2-1; TRBD1 or TRBD2 may be the D gene (5 bases each). This CDR3 comprises 10 residues. Germline CDR1 reads SGHDN; CDR2 reads FVKESK. Between the trimmed V and J ends, which lost 8 bases and 9 bases, there was a span of 8 bases. CDR3 coding DNA: TGTGCCAGCGGGGGAAGTGAGCAGTTCTTC. It yields the protein CASGGSEQFF.

The chain joins TRBV20-1 to TRBJ2-7, with TRBD1 matching 9 bases. V was clipped by 5 bases and J by 6 bases; unmatched bases: 11. CDR1 is DFQATT and CDR2 is SNEGSKA in the germline V gene (reference sequence). The CDR3 totals 14 residues. CDR3 protein: CSAPLGTGSIEQYF. CDR3 sequence (DNA): TGCAGTGCTCCTCTCGGGACAGGGAGTATCGAGCAGTACTTC.

Judged by abundance, this clonotype is medium-sized. The chain carries TRBV27 and TRBJ1-6; D is unresolved. V dropped 4 bases and J dropped 8 bases, with 9 bases sitting between them. The CDR3 is 13 residues long. CDR1 and CDR2 from the germline V gene are MNHEY and SMNVEV (reference sequence). CDR3 in DNA: TGTGCCAGCAGTTACCGAGATTATTCACCCCTCCACTTT. The encoded protein is CASSYRDYSPLHF.

V is TRBV27 and J is TRBJ1-1, with a weak D call TRBD1 (5 bases). CDR1 and CDR2 (germline): MNHEY, SMNVEV (reference sequence). Trimming removed 3 bases at V and 4 bases at J, with 12 bases between. The CDR3 totals 14 residues. CDR3 nucleotides: TGTGCCAGCAGTTTCGGGGGTTTGATCACTGAAGCTTTCTTT. Translated, it gives CASSFGGLITEAFF.

This chain uses TRBV27 with TRBJ1-1; 7 nucleotides match TRBD1. Germline V CDR1 and CDR2: MNHEY, SMNVEV (reference sequence). Trimming took 7 bases from V and 6 from J; bases not matched to a gene: 11. The CDR3 spans 14 residues. CDR3: CASTLRQGLAEAFF. The CDR3 coding sequence is TGTGCCAGCACCCTTAGACAGGGTCTGGCTGAAGCTTTCTTT.

The CDR3 DNA is TGCAGTGCTTTCCTTAGCGGGAGGGCCATTAACAATGAGCAGTTCTTC. Protein sequence: CSAFLSGRAINNEQFF. The V gene is TRBV20-1, the J gene TRBJ2-1; TRBD2 agrees at 11 bases. This CDR3 spans 16 amino acids. Per germline, CDR1 DFQATT and CDR2 SNEGSKA (reference sequence). J gave up 5 bases and V 5 bases, and 11 bases lay outside the gene matches.

This clonotype was observed a few times. J is TRBJ2-7 and V is TRBV6-1; perhaps TRBD1 as D (6 bases). The CDR3 extends over 12 amino acids. Per the germline V gene, CDR1 is MNHNS and CDR2 is SASEGT. V lost 10 bases, J lost 2 bases, and 12 bases lay in between. This chain's CDR3 is CATRDTTYEQYF. In DNA form, the CDR3 reads TGTGCCACCCGGGACACGACCTACGAGCAGTACTTC.